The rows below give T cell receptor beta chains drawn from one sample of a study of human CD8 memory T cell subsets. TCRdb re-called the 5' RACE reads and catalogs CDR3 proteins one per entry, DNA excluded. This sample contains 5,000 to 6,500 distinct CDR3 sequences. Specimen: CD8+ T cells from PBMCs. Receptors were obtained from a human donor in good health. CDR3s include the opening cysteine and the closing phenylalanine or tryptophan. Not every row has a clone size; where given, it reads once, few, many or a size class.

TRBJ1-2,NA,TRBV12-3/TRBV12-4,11,CASSLRGGYTF
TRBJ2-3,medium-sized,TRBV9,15,CASSVGGGRGDTQYF
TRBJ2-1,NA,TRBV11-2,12,CASRSPTNEQFF
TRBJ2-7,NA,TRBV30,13,CAWTIGGDGEQYF
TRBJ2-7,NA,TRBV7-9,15,CASSSPGQGFYEQYF
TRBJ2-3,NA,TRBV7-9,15,CASTPGGGTTDTQYF
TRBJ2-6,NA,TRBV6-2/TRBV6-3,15,CASSARSSGANVLTF
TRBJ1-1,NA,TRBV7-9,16,CASSLRPGSANTEAFF
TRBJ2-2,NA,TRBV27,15,CASSSSSPNTGELFF
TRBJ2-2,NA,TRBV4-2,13,CASSQASSGELFF
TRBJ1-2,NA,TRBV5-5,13,CASSLDSNYGYTF
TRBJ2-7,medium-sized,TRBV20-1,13,CSAPTDTGGEQYF
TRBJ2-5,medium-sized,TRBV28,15,CASSLRTAPQETQYF
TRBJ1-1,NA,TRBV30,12,CAWERGNTEAFF
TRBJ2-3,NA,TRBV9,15,CASSAPGSYTDTQYF
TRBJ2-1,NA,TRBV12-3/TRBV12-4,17,CASSPPRTSGGPNEQFF
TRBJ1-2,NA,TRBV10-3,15,CAISDLGQGLYGYTF
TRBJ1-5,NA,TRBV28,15,CASRPNVGRGQPQHF
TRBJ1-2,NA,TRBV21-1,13,CASSNPGGDGYTF
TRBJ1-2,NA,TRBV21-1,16,CASSKERADGNYGYTF
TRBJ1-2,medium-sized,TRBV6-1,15,CASRDRSPSNYGYTF
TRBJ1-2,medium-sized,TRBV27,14,CATSPGQGAYGYTF
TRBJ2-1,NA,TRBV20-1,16,CSARDLEASGWVEQFF
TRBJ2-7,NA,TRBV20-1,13,CSASRDRYSEQYF
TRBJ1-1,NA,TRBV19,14,CASSSVTGRGEAFF
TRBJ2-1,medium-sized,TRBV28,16,CASSLPTSGGTNEQFF
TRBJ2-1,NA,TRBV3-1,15,CASSQDREGPNEQFF
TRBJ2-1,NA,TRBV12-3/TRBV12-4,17,CASSLEGSGISYNEQFF
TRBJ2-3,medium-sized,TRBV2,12,CASSEGTDTQYF
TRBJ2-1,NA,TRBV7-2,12,CASSLASGGQFF
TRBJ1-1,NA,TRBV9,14,CASSFRDRGTEAFF
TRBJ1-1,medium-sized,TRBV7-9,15,CASSLGSGARTEAFF
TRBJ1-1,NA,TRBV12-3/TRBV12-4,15,CASSPTQGGATEAFF
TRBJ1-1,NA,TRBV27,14,CASSLGLSSTEAFF
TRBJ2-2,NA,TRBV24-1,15,CATSDSTGSHGELFF
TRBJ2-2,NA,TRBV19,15,CASRPGRYLTGELFF
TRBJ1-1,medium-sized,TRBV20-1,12,CSARDSYTEAFF
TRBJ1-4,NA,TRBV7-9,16,CASSLGAVTANEKLFF
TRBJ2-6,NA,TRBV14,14,CASSKSSGANVLTF
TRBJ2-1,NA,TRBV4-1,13,CASSQDRLNEQFF
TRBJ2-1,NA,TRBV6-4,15,CASSPRGGTYNEQFF
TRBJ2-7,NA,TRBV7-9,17,CASSLESGGWSSYEQYF
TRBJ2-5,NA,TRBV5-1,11,CASTFGETQYF
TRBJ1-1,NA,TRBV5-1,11,CASSLADEAFF
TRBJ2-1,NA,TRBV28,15,CASRGGVKRYNEQFF
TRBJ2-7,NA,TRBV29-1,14,CSVVMTSVSYEQYF
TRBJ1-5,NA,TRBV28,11,CASGVGEPQHF
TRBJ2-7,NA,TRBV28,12,CASTSEDYEQYF
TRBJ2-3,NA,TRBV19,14,CASSSAVDTDTQYF
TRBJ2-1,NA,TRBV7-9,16,CASSGTQGKSYNEQFF
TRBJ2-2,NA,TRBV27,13,CGVKQTNTGELFF
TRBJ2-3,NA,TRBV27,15,CASSSYSGEGGTQYF